The T cell receptor (beta chain) under discussion was sequenced for a study of CD8 T cells in ankylosing spondylitis. Scientists made TCR beta libraries using quantitative 5'-RACE with molecular barcodes. TCRdb reprocessed the 5' RACE reads via MiXCR and lists one record per CDR3 protein. The sample carries some 700,000 distinct CDR3 sequences, around 17% recorded once. Broader study findings: In synovial fluid and blood from reactive arthritis, some motif variants were previously reported. A TCR beta motif made of fewer than ten highly homologous variants seemed typical of ankylosing spondylitis blood. Matched synovial fluid from ankylosing spondylitis patients was reported to be enriched for disease-linked clones. Peripheral blood samples showed relatively rare disease-linked clones, and these clones were CD8+.

The CDR3 spans 21 residues. Germline V gene sequence: CDR1 SGHAT, CDR2 FQNNGV. V shed 3 bases and J shed 1 base, with 30 bases lying between them. There are a few counts of this clonotype. Its antigen is still unknown. Source material: blood, either unsorted or a sorted T cell fraction (not recorded which). This sequence was found in a male donor with ankylosing spondylitis. The chain uses TRBV11-2 and TRBJ1-1; possible D gene TRBD1, 5 bases. The CDR3 coding sequence is TGTGCCAGCAGCTTCGTGGGTTGGGGGGGACTCAGGTCAAGACCGAACACTGAAGCTTTCTTT. Its translation: CASSFVGWGGLRSRPNTEAFF.